Shown below are 2 T cell receptor beta chains from a single sample sequenced in a study of T cell responses to AZD1222 COVID-19 vaccine (dated by TCRdb to about 2021). The library was made by the immunoSEQ multiplex PCR assay. TCRdb mirrors the immuneACCESS table, restricted to in-frame sequences. Some clones are absent from its copies; in checked studies, under half trace to an unresolved V gene, and the reason for the others is unknown. Recorded for this sample are 56,000 or so clones; 75% to 90% of them occurred a single time. Approximately 15% of the sample comes from the top ten. Interpreted using the paper, the time point label stands for: baseline before first vaccination. Sample: peripheral blood, taken on day 0 of AZD1222 vaccination. The receptors were gathered from an adult in good health.

J is TRBJ2-1 and V is TRBV11-3; possible D gene TRBD2, 5 bases. Germline V CDR1 and CDR2: SGHNT, YENEEA. V lost 2 bases and J lost 8, with 16 bases in between. The CDR3 spans 15 residues. The CDR3 region has the DNA TGTGCCAGCAGCTTACGTAGGCTACCCGGGGATGAGCAGTTCTTC. Residues: CASSLRRLPGDEQFF.

The V call is TRBV24-1, the J call TRBJ1-5; 9 positions match TRBD1. Per the germline V gene, CDR1 is KGHDR and CDR2 is SFDVKD. This CDR3 is 15 amino acids long. V lost 2 bases and J lost 6; bases outside the gene matches: 4. This CDR3 is CATSDSDRGVQPQHF. CDR3 in DNA: TGTGCCACCAGTGATTCCGACAGGGGGGTTCAGCCCCAGCATTTT.